This TCR beta chain was identified during a study of beta chain features in type 1 diabetes. Concerning this clone: Its antigen is currently unknown. Other DNA sequences in the sample encode the same CDR3.

Per donor, one heparinised blood draw averaged roughly 120 mL. The investigators reverse transcribed all of the isolated RNA, so they sequenced expressed TCRB transcripts. The read count averaged approximately 3.5 million across naive, central memory and regulatory T cell samples. Profiling relied on immunoSEQ multiplex PCR, and the TCRdb table lists in-frame clones only, not all of them. The sample carries 250,000 to 350,000 clones, more than 13% recorded once. General study results and limits: In every one of the four CD4+ subsets, TCRB CDR3s were moderately but significantly shorter in Type 1 diabetes patients. Cells expressing TCR highly could be over-represented by cDNA sequencing.

This CDR3 is 15 amino acids long. Germline values: CDR1 SGHRS, CDR2 YFSETQ. V was trimmed by 0 bases and J by 0 bases, leaving 8 bases between them. This receptor was identified in a man aged 25-45 years with type 1 diabetes. Sample: naive CD4+ T cells from blood. This chain joins TRBV5-1 and TRBJ2-3, with TRBD2 as a possible D gene (6 bases). The CDR3 protein is CASSLAGGSTDTQYF. The CDR3 coding sequence is TGCGCCAGCAGCTTGGCCGGGGGAAGCACAGATACGCAGTATTTT.